This passage covers 21 T cell receptor beta chains from one sample sequenced in a study of stem cell transplantation in POMP-related autoinflammatory disease. TCRdb's copy holds only in-frame clones and misses some; the assay was immunoSEQ multiplex PCR. This sample has around 9,000 clones, with approximately 88% found just once. Sequenced material: CD8+ T cells from PBMCs, taken after stem cell transplantation. The receptors stem from a human patient with POMP-related autoinflammation and immune dysregulation (PRAID). Some T cells may be graft donor cells.

The chain joins TRBV7-9 to TRBJ2-1; D ambiguous. Between the trimmed V and J ends, which lost 7 bases and 5 bases, there was a span of 3 bases. This CDR3 comprises 10 residues. Germline V lookup: CDR1 SEHNR, CDR2 FQNEAQ (reference sequence). The CDR3 reads CASKDNEQFF. The CDR3 DNA reads as TGTGCCAGCAAAGACAATGAGCAGTTCTTC. Filled out from reference TRBV7-9 and TRBJ2-1, the complete variable domain reads DTGVSQNPRHKITKRGQNVTFRCDPISEHNRLYWYRQTLGQGPEFLTYFQNEAQLEKSRLLSDRFSAERPKGSFSTLEIQRTEQGDSAMYLCASKDNEQFFGPGTRLTVL.

The rearrangement links TRBV18 to TRBJ2-7; no firm D call. The germline gives CDR1 KGHSH, CDR2 LQKENI. This CDR3 has 15 residues. V lost 3 bases and J lost 6, with 18 bases in between. CDR3 loop: CASSPTWTRLLEQYF. DNA for the CDR3: TGTGCCAGCTCACCGACATGGACGCGTCTTCTCGAGCAGTACTTC. The full variable domain, rest sourced from reference TRBV18 and TRBJ2-7, is NAGVMQNPRHLVRRRGQEARLRCSPMKGHSHVYWYRQLPEEGLKFMVYLQKENIIDESGMPKERFSAEFPKEGPSILRIQQVVRGDSAAYFCASSPTWTRLLEQYFGPGTRLTVT.

V and J are TRBV10-3 and TRBJ2-2, with 9 bases fitting TRBD1. The junction had 6 bases not matched to a gene; V was cut back by 8 bases and J by 5 bases. This CDR3 contains 14 residues. The germline V gene encodes CDR1 ENHRY and CDR2 SYGVKD. This CDR3 is CAIRDRDLTGELFF. The CDR3 DNA reads TGTGCCATCCGGGACAGGGATCTAACCGGGGAGCTGTTTTTT.

The V call is TRBV24-1, the J call TRBJ2-3; the D gene is possibly TRBD1 (6 bases). CDR3 length: 14 amino acids. Trimming took 4 bases from V and 6 from J, leaving 13 bases between them. Germline V gene data show CDR1 as KGHDR and CDR2 as SFDVKD. CDR3 protein: CATSERRTVDTQYF. As DNA, the CDR3 is TGTGCCACCAGTGAACGAAGGACAGTTGATACGCAGTATTTT.

The V and J genes are TRBV4-1 and TRBJ2-1; a weak D match, TRBD2 (5 bases). Germline CDR1 reads MGHRA; CDR2 reads YSYEKL. Trimming left V 0 bases short and J 0 bases short, with 9 bases between. This CDR3 contains 16 residues. The CDR3 loop is CASSQDIRGSYNEQFF. The CDR3 DNA sequence: TGCGCCAGCAGCCAAGATATCCGGGGCTCCTACAATGAGCAGTTCTTC.

The chain combines TRBV4-1 with TRBJ2-2, with TRBD2 matching over 12 bases. The length of the CDR3 is 16 residues. Germline-derived CDR1 and CDR2 are MGHRA and YSYEKL. The J segment lost 5 bases and the V segment lost 5 bases, leaving 6 bases of the junction unmatched. CDR3 nucleotides: TGCGCCAGCAGCGGGCTAGCGGGAGGGTTGACCGGGGAGCTGTTTTTT. Residues: CASSGLAGGLTGELFF.

V is TRBV18 and J is TRBJ1-1; D is perhaps TRBD1 (6 bases). The CDR3 runs to 15 residues. CDR1 KGHSH and CDR2 LQKENI come from the germline V gene. Trimming left V 2 bases short and J 6 bases short, with 16 bases between. The DNA of the CDR3 is TGTGCCAGCTCACCATCGTACAGGGAGGTGTCTGAAGCTTTCTTT. Its protein product is CASSPSYREVSEAFF.

V usage is TRBV11-3 and J usage is TRBJ2-5; TRBD2 agrees at 8 bases. CDR3 length: 15 amino acids. The germline CDR1 and CDR2 sequences are SGHNT and YENEEA. The J segment lost 5 bases and the V segment lost 1 base, leaving 6 bases of the junction unmatched. Here the CDR3 DNA reads TGTGCCAGCAGCTTAGCTAGCGGGCTAGGGGAGACCCAGTACTTC. The encoded protein is CASSLASGLGETQYF.

V gene TRBV11-2 combines with J gene TRBJ2-7, with 8 positions matching TRBD1. The CDR3 extends over 15 amino acids. V lost 4 bases to trimming and J lost 3 bases; unmatched junction nucleotides: 8. CDR1 is SGHAT, CDR2 FQNNGV, per germline. In nucleotides, the CDR3 is TGTGCCAGCAGCTCCGCCGCGACAGGGGACTACGAGCAGTACTTC. Translating it yields CASSSAATGDYEQYF.

V usage is TRBV9 and J usage is TRBJ2-1, with TRBD2 matching over 8 bases. V trimming: 5 bases; J trimming: 8 bases; junction bases outside the gene matches: 12. Germline V gene sequence: CDR1 SGDLS, CDR2 YYNGEE. This CDR3 comprises 15 residues. For the CDR3, the DNA is TGTGCCAGCAGTCTGGCACGGGAGGGCATCGATGAGCAGTTCTTC. This codes for CASSLAREGIDEQFF.

For the CDR3, the DNA is TGTGCCAGCAGGGCAGTCGGGAACTCTGGAAACACCATATATTTT. Its translation is CASRAVGNSGNTIYF. The genes are TRBV25-1 and TRBJ1-3; D is undetermined. Trimming left V 6 bases short and J 0 bases short, with 12 bases between. CDR1 is MGHDK, CDR2 SYGVNS, per germline. This CDR3 spans 15 amino acids.

The chain links TRBV7-9 to TRBJ2-5, with 9 bases fitting TRBD1. The CDR3 covers 16 residues. Losses at the gene ends were 4 bases for V and 5 bases for J; bases not matched to a gene: 11. Looked up from germline, CDR1 is SEHNR and CDR2 is FQNEAQ (reference sequence). The CDR3 spells CASSSEDRGGWETQYF. For the CDR3, the DNA is TGTGCCAGCAGCTCAGAGGACAGGGGAGGATGGGAGACCCAGTACTTC.

The chain has TRBV11-2 and TRBJ2-2; no reliable D call. CDR1 is SGHAT, CDR2 FQNNGV, per germline. V was trimmed by 5 bases and J by 4 bases, leaving 17 bases between them. The CDR3 sequence is 16 residues long. The CDR3 sequence: CASSPERGGVTGELFF. The CDR3 nucleotides are TGTGCCAGCAGCCCTGAGCGTGGCGGAGTCACCGGGGAGCTGTTTTTT.

V gene TRBV28 combines with J gene TRBJ2-2; TRBD2 matches at 14 bases. Germline loops: CDR1 MDHEN, CDR2 SYDVKM. J lost 3 bases, V lost 6 bases, and 9 bases had no gene match. The CDR3 consists of 18 residues. The CDR3 loop is CASSLPGLAGVDTGELFF. The CDR3 DNA follows: TGTGCCAGCAGCCTCCCGGGACTAGCGGGAGTTGACACCGGGGAGCTGTTTTTT. Supplemented by reference TRBV28 and TRBJ2-2, the full variable domain reads DVKVTQSSRYLVKRTGEKVFLECVQDMDHENMFWYRQDPGLGLRLIYFSYDVKMKEKGDIPEGYSVSREKKERFSLILESASTNQTSMYLCASSLPGLAGVDTGELFFGEGSRLTVL.

V gene TRBV4-2 combines with J gene TRBJ2-2, with 15 positions matching TRBD2. V lost 1 base, J lost 7 bases, and 7 bases stayed unmatched. Germline CDR1 and CDR2: LGHNA and YNFKEQ. CDR3 size: 18 residues. The chain's CDR3 is CASSQAGTSGRLGGELFF. CDR3 DNA sequence: TGTGCCAGCAGCCAAGCAGGGACTAGCGGGAGGTTGGGCGGGGAGCTGTTTTTT.

The chain joins TRBV10-3 to TRBJ2-1, with 11 bases matching TRBD2. V lost 2 bases and J lost 4; bases outside the gene matches: 10. The CDR3 is made up of 18 amino acids. Germline V gene lookup returns CDR1 ENHRY and CDR2 SYGVKD. This CDR3 reads CAISEKLTSGGPYNEQFF. As DNA, the CDR3 is TGTGCCATCAGTGAGAAACTAACTAGCGGGGGCCCTTACAATGAGCAGTTCTTC.

The rearrangement uses TRBV5-1 and TRBJ2-1, with 10 positions matching TRBD2. CDR1 and CDR2 (germline): SGHRS, YFSETQ. The CDR3 spans 15 residues. With 5 bases clipped from V and 3 bases from J, the junction kept 5 bases outside the gene matches. The CDR3 protein is CASRVAGGDYNEQFF. In DNA form, the CDR3 reads TGCGCCAGCAGAGTAGCGGGGGGAGACTACAATGAGCAGTTCTTC.

V usage is TRBV19 and J usage is TRBJ2-1, with D unresolved. Between the trimmed V and J ends, which lost 4 bases and 4 bases, there was a span of 14 bases. The CDR3 sequence is 15 residues long. Germline V gene sequence: CDR1 LNHDA, CDR2 SQIVND (reference sequence). CDR3 protein: CASSSQSRVYNEQFF. The CDR3 bases are TGTGCCAGTAGTAGCCAATCACGGGTATACAATGAGCAGTTCTTC.

By frequency in the sample, this clone is medium-sized (0.01 to 0.1%). This rearrangement joins TRBV5-6 to TRBJ2-7; no reliable D call. The CDR3 sequence is 12 residues long. V was cut by 3 bases and J by 5 bases, with 9 bases left in between. Germline V CDR1 and CDR2: SGHDT, YYEEEE. The CDR3 spells CASSSATHEQYF. The CDR3, as DNA: TGTGCCAGCAGCTCCGCTACCCACGAGCAGTACTTC.

The rearrangement joins TRBV19 to TRBJ2-2; 7 nucleotides line up with TRBD2. The CDR3 runs to 16 residues. Germline CDR1 is LNHDA and CDR2 is SQIVND (reference sequence). Trimming cost V 5 bases and J 5 bases; bases outside gene matches: 11. As DNA, the CDR3 is TGTGCCAGTAGTCGAAGAGCGGGATTGTTTACCGGGGAGCTGTTTTTT. Protein: CASSRRAGLFTGELFF. Complete variable domain (other parts from reference TRBV19 and TRBJ2-2): DGGITQSPKYLFRKEGQNVTLSCEQNLNHDAMYWYRQDPGQGLRLIYYSQIVNDFQKGDIAEGYSVSREKKESFPLTVTSAQKNPTAFYLCASSRRAGLFTGELFFGEGSRLTVL.

The chain carries TRBV2 and TRBJ1-1, with a weak D call TRBD1 (5 bases). This CDR3 contains 15 residues. The V gene's germline CDR1 is SNHLY and CDR2 FYNNEI. V was pared by 8 bases and J by 3 bases, with 19 bases between. This CDR3 reads CASRGGRTSDTEAFF. Here the CDR3 DNA reads TGTGCCAGCCGGGGCGGCAGGACTAGTGACACTGAAGCTTTCTTT.